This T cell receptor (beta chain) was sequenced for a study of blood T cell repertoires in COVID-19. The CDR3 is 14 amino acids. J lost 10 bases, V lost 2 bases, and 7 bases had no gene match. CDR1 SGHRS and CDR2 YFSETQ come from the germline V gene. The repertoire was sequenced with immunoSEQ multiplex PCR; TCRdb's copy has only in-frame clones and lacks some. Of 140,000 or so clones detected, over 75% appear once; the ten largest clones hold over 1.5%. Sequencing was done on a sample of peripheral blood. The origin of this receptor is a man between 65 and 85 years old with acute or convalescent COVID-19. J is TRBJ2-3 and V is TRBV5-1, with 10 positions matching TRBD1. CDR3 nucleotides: TGCGCCAGCAGCTTTGGACAGGGGGAAAAGGCGCAGTATTTT. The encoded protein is CASSFGQGEKAQYF.